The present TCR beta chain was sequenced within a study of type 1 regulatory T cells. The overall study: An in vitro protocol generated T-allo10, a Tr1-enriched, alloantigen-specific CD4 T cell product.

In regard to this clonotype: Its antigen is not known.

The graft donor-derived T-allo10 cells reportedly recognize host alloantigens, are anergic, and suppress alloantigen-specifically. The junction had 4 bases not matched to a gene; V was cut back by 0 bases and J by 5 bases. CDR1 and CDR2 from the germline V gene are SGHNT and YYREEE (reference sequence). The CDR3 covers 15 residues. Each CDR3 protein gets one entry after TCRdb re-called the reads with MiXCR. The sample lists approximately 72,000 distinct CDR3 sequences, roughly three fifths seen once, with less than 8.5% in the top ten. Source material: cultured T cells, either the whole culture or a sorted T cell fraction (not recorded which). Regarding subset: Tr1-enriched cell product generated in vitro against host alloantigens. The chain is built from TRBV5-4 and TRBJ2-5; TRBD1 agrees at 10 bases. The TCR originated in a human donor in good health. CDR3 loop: CASSLGDRGKETQYF. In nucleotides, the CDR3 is TGTGCCAGCAGCTTGGGGGACAGGGGTAAGGAGACCCAGTACTTC.